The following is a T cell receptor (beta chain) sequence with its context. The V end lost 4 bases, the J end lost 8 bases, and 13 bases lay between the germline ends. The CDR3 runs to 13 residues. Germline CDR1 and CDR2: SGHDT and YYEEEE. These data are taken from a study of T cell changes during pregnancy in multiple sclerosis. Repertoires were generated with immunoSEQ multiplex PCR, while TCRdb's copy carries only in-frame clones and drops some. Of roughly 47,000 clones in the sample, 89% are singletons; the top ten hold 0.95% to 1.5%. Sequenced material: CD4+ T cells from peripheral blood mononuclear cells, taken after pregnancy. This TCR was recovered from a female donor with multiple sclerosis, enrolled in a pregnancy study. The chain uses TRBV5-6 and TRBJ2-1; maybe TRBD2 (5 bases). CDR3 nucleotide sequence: TGTGCCAGCAGCACGCGGGTTAGCCATGAGCAGTTCTTC. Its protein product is CASSTRVSHEQFF.